This passage covers 22 T cell receptor beta chains from one sample sequenced in a study of response to subunit inactivated influenza vaccine. TCRdb analysed the RT-PCR reads with MiXCR anew, one entry per CDR3 protein. The sample records about 540,000 distinct CDR3 sequences, approximately 20% being singletons. A further study also used this sample, focusing on T cells expressing NK-cell markers. From that paper: The cDNA for TCR beta came from 5'RACE template switching with UMIs.

The starting material was CD4+ T cells sorted from PBMCs, obtained 12 days after vaccination. These receptors were taken from a man aged 50 or older who received an inactivated influenza vaccine.

V and J are TRBV20-1 and TRBJ2-5, with 12 bases identical to TRBD1. This CDR3 spans 15 amino acids. V was pared by 6 bases and J by 6 bases, with 11 bases of the junction left unmatched. The germline gives CDR1 DFQATT, CDR2 SNEGSKA (reference sequence). CDR3 sequence reads: CSAVPGQGALQTQYF. The CDR3 DNA reads TGCAGTGCGGTTCCGGGACAGGGGGCTCTGCAGACCCAGTACTTC.

In this sample, this clonotype turned up a few times. The chain employs TRBV10-3 and TRBJ2-3; D gene ambiguous. V lost 2 bases and J 0 bases, leaving 12 bases between the germline ends. Germline assignment: CDR1 ENHRY and CDR2 SYGVKD. This CDR3 is 16 amino acids long. The CDR3, as DNA: TGTGCCATCAGTGAGACGATTGTACCTAGCACAGATACGCAGTATTTT. Encoded protein: CAISETIVPSTDTQYF.

This clonotype was detected a few times. Germline is not matched at one junction end, which may reflect a read error. This chain joins TRBV7-7 and TRBJ2-3; D not resolved. CDR1 and CDR2 (germline): SSHAT, FNYEAQ (reference sequence). There are 13 residues in the CDR3. The CDR3 DNA reads as TGTGCTAGCAGCCCAGGACCCGAAGAGCCGCAGTATTTT. Residues: CASSPGPEEPQYF. Full variable domain (remainder filled in from reference TRBV7-7 and TRBJ2-3): GAGVSQSPRYKVTKRGQDVTLRCDPISSHATLYWYQQALGQGPEFLTYFNYEAQPDKSGLPSDRFSAERPEGSISTLTIQRTEQRDSAMYRCASSPGPEEPQYFGPGTRLTVL.

This chain connects TRBV5-1 to TRBJ1-3; D not resolved. CDR3 length equals 16 residues. CDR1 is SGHRS, CDR2 YFSETQ, per germline. Trimming stripped 0 bases from V and 1 base from J, with 11 bases between. The CDR3 loop reads CASSLDRRYSGNTIYF. CDR3 nucleotide sequence: TGCGCCAGCAGCTTGGACCGTAGGTATTCTGGAAACACCATATATTTT. The full variable domain, in which reference TRBV5-1 and TRBJ1-3 provide the parts outside the CDR3, is KAGVTQTPRYLIKTRGQQVTLSCSPISGHRSVSWYQQTPGQGLQFLFEYFSETQRNKGNFPGRFSGRQFSNSRSEMNVSTLELGDSALYLCASSLDRRYSGNTIYFGEGSWLTVV.

This clonotype was seen a few times. This chain links TRBV10-2 with TRBJ1-6, with D tentatively TRBD1 (6 bases). In germline, CDR1 is WSHSY, CDR2 SAAADI. V gave up 6 bases and J gave up 6 bases, with 15 bases separating them. This CDR3 is 15 amino acids long. CDR3 protein: CASSLSGQANSPLHF. The DNA of the CDR3 is TGCGCCAGCAGCCTATCGGGACAAGCTAATTCACCCCTCCACTTT.

A few counts support this clonotype. The chain recombines TRBV5-4 with TRBJ1-1, with D possibly matching TRBD1 (6 bases). CDR3 length equals 15 residues. V was shortened by 3 bases and J by 4 bases, with 16 bases between the two germline ends. Per germline, CDR1 SGHNT and CDR2 YYREEE (reference sequence). The CDR3 bases are TGTGCCAGCAGCTCCGGACAAAGGGGGTTCACTGAAGCTTTCTTT. It specifies CASSSGQRGFTEAFF.

V is TRBV7-2 and J is TRBJ2-3; TRBD2 matches at 11 bases. V was clipped by 2 bases and J by 3 bases; unmatched bases: 7. Germline CDR1 and CDR2: SGHTA and FQGNSA. The CDR3 is 17 residues long. CDR3 protein: CASSLKPSSGRTDTQYF. CDR3 DNA: TGTGCCAGCAGCTTAAAGCCCTCTAGCGGGAGGACAGATACGCAGTATTTT.

In this sample, this clonotype turned up a few times. V usage is TRBV4-3 and J usage is TRBJ2-2, with TRBD1 matching 8 bases. J was trimmed by 5 bases and V by 0 bases; bases with no gene match: 5. Germline V gene sequence: CDR1 LGHNA, CDR2 YSLEER. The CDR3 is 16 residues long. The DNA for the CDR3 is TGCGCCAGCAGCCAAGAACGCAGGGGGCTAACCGGGGAGCTGTTTTTT. Its translation: CASSQERRGLTGELFF.

V and J are TRBV11-2 and TRBJ2-5; TRBD2 is a possible D gene (5 bases). The CDR3 loop spans 13 amino acids. V lost 5 bases to trimming and J lost 7 bases, with 14 bases between them. CDR1 and CDR2 (germline): SGHAT, FQNNGV. For the CDR3, the DNA is TGTGCCAGCAGCCAAAAGAGGGATGCGACCCAGTACTTC. Protein sequence: CASSQKRDATQYF.

The sample holds a few counts of this clonotype. This sequence joins TRBV7-2 and TRBJ2-7; 8 bases match TRBD2. The CDR3 extends over 15 amino acids. Germline CDR1 is SGHTA and CDR2 is FQGNSA. Germline trimming cut 1 base from V and 5 bases from J; bases unmatched to any gene: 7. The CDR3: CASSLGSGSVNEQYF. The CDR3 nucleotides are TGTGCCAGCAGCTTAGGAAGCGGGAGCGTCAACGAGCAGTACTTC.

A few counts support this clonotype. This rearrangement joins TRBV30 to TRBJ1-2, with unresolved D. This CDR3 is 12 amino acids long. V was trimmed by 1 base and J by 2 bases, leaving 5 bases between them. Germline V gene lookup returns CDR1 GTSNPN and CDR2 SVGIG (reference sequence). CDR3 in DNA: TGTGCCTGGAGTGGAGGAAACTATGGCTACACCTTC. Translation gives CAWSGGNYGYTF.

In this sample, this clonotype turned up a few times. This chain connects TRBV28 to TRBJ1-1; D perhaps matches TRBD1 (5 bases). The germline V and J ends were trimmed by 5 bases and 6 bases, with 13 bases remaining between them. CDR3 length: 13 amino acids. Per the germline V gene, CDR1 is MDHEN and CDR2 is SYDVKM. CDR3 amino acids: CASSLGGTAEAFF. In DNA form, the CDR3 reads TGTGCCAGCAGTCTGGGGGGGACTGCTGAAGCTTTCTTT.

The rearrangement joins TRBV2 to TRBJ2-7; D call uncertain. The CDR3 contains 14 residues. With 3 bases removed from V and 5 bases from J, the gap between germline ends came to 14 bases. Germline lookup yields CDR1 SNHLY and CDR2 FYNNEI. Written as DNA, the CDR3 is TGTGCCAGCAGTGAGTACCCTCTGAAGCACGAGCAGTACTTC. Amino acid sequence: CASSEYPLKHEQYF.

This clonotype was seen a handful of times. J is TRBJ2-2 and V is TRBV4-2; D possibly corresponds to TRBD2 (6 bases). The CDR3 has 15 residues. V lost 8 bases, J lost 4 bases, and 17 bases lay in between. Germline assignment: CDR1 LGHNA and CDR2 YNFKEQ. DNA of the CDR3: TGTGCCAGCCGAGAACCGGGAGTCGGCACCGGGGAGCTGTTTTTT. Amino acids: CASREPGVGTGELFF.

This clonotype was seen more than once but under ten times. The chain joins TRBV5-1 to TRBJ2-1; 11 positions match TRBD2. Germline V CDR1 and CDR2: SGHRS, YFSETQ. The CDR3 runs to 15 residues. Trimming at V came to 4 bases and at J to 6 bases, leaving 6 bases not matched to a gene. The CDR3: CASSILAGDINEQFF. The CDR3 bases are TGCGCCAGCAGCATACTAGCGGGGGATATCAATGAGCAGTTCTTC.

V is TRBV11-2 and J is TRBJ2-1; no clear D gene. This CDR3 is 16 amino acids long. V was cut by 8 bases and J by 9 bases, with 26 bases left in between. Germline V CDR1 and CDR2: SGHAT, FQNNGV. The chain's CDR3 is CASARLPGSRGSEQFF. CDR3 bases: TGTGCCAGCGCCCGCCTCCCTGGGTCCCGTGGAAGTGAGCAGTTCTTC.

The V call is TRBV3-1, the J call TRBJ2-5; D may be TRBD2 (5 bases). V lost 2 bases to trimming and J lost 4 bases, with 14 bases between them. This CDR3 comprises 15 residues. Germline V lookup: CDR1 LGHDT, CDR2 YNNKEL (reference sequence). CDR3 amino acids: CASSQRGLPGETQYF. The DNA of the CDR3 is TGTGCCAGCAGCCAAAGAGGACTCCCGGGAGAGACCCAGTACTTC.

The chain has TRBV5-1 and TRBJ2-1, with D possibly matching TRBD1 (6 bases). The CDR3 sequence is 14 residues long. V was clipped by 6 bases and J by 8 bases, with 18 bases between them. The V gene's germline CDR1 is SGHRS and CDR2 YFSETQ. CDR3 amino acids: CASTQGKGRDEQFF. CDR3 nucleotides: TGCGCCAGCACCCAGGGGAAGGGACGTGATGAGCAGTTCTTC.

This chain joins TRBV2 and TRBJ2-7; 9 positions agree with TRBD1. Germline CDR1 SNHLY, CDR2 FYNNEI. The CDR3 length is 13 residues. With 6 bases clipped from V and 6 bases from J, the junction kept 6 bases outside the gene matches. The CDR3 protein is CASSDRGYAEQYF. CDR3 sequence (DNA): TGTGCCAGCAGCGACAGGGGGTACGCCGAGCAGTACTTC.

J is TRBJ1-2 and V is TRBV18, with 9 bases aligning to TRBD1. This CDR3 comprises 15 residues. V dropped 5 bases and J dropped 2; count of bases not matched to a gene: 6. Germline V gene lookup returns CDR1 KGHSH and CDR2 LQKENI. The CDR3 DNA reads TGTGCCAGCTCATCACAGGGGGCCGCGAACTATGGCTACACCTTC. The encoded protein is CASSSQGAANYGYTF.

In this sample, this clonotype turned up many times. In nucleotides, the CDR3 is TGTGCCACCGCCCTTGAAGGAGTACGGACCCAGTACTTC. Amino acid sequence: CATALEGVRTQYF. V usage is TRBV12-3 or TRBV12-4 and J usage is TRBJ2-5; D gene unclear. V lost 10 bases and J lost 7, with 19 bases in between. The CDR3 contains 13 residues.

V gene TRBV7-2 combines with J gene TRBJ2-3, with D uncertain. The V gene lost 5 bases and the J gene lost 2 bases, with 17 bases spanning the gap. Germline V gene data show CDR1 as SGHTA and CDR2 as FQGNSA. This CDR3 has 16 amino acids. This CDR3 is CASSALLVKNTDTQYF. The CDR3 DNA reads TGTGCCAGCAGCGCGCTGCTAGTCAAAAACACAGATACGCAGTATTTT.